There are many counts of the clone carrying this TCR beta chain. Its cognate antigen is unknown. Amplification yielded TCR beta CDR3 regions, with RNA transcripts as the source. The HTBI primer set was used in a first-round RT-PCR of the TCR CDR3. TCRdb reprocessed the multiplex PCR reads with MiXCR, giving one entry per CDR3 protein. The table lists under 700,000 distinct CDR3 sequences, 16% of them singletons. CDR1 and CDR2 (germline): SGHTA, FQGTGA. The CDR3 is made up of 19 amino acids. Trimming at V came to 6 bases and at J to 2 bases, leaving 17 bases not matched to a gene. The diagnoses drew upon clinical symptoms, serum thyroxine and TRAb, thyroid ultrasound and orbital computed tomography. PBMCs were sourced from more than 7.5 ml fresh peripheral blood. This sample is drawn from a study of T cells in Graves' hyperthyroidism and ophthalmopathy. General observations from the study: In the blood, most expanded thyroid clonotypes above 0.001 appeared as well. Ophthalmopathy and stable hyperthyroidism were told apart by a 13 V-J model.

Sequenced input: blood. This sequence joins TRBV7-3 and TRBJ2-3, with 10 bases identical to TRBD1. The clonotype comes from a woman under 30 with Graves' hyperthyroidism. CDR3 nucleotides: TGTGCCAGCAGTCTATCTCCGGGACAGGGGACAGAACTCACAGATACGCAGTATTTT. Protein: CASSLSPGQGTELTDTQYF.